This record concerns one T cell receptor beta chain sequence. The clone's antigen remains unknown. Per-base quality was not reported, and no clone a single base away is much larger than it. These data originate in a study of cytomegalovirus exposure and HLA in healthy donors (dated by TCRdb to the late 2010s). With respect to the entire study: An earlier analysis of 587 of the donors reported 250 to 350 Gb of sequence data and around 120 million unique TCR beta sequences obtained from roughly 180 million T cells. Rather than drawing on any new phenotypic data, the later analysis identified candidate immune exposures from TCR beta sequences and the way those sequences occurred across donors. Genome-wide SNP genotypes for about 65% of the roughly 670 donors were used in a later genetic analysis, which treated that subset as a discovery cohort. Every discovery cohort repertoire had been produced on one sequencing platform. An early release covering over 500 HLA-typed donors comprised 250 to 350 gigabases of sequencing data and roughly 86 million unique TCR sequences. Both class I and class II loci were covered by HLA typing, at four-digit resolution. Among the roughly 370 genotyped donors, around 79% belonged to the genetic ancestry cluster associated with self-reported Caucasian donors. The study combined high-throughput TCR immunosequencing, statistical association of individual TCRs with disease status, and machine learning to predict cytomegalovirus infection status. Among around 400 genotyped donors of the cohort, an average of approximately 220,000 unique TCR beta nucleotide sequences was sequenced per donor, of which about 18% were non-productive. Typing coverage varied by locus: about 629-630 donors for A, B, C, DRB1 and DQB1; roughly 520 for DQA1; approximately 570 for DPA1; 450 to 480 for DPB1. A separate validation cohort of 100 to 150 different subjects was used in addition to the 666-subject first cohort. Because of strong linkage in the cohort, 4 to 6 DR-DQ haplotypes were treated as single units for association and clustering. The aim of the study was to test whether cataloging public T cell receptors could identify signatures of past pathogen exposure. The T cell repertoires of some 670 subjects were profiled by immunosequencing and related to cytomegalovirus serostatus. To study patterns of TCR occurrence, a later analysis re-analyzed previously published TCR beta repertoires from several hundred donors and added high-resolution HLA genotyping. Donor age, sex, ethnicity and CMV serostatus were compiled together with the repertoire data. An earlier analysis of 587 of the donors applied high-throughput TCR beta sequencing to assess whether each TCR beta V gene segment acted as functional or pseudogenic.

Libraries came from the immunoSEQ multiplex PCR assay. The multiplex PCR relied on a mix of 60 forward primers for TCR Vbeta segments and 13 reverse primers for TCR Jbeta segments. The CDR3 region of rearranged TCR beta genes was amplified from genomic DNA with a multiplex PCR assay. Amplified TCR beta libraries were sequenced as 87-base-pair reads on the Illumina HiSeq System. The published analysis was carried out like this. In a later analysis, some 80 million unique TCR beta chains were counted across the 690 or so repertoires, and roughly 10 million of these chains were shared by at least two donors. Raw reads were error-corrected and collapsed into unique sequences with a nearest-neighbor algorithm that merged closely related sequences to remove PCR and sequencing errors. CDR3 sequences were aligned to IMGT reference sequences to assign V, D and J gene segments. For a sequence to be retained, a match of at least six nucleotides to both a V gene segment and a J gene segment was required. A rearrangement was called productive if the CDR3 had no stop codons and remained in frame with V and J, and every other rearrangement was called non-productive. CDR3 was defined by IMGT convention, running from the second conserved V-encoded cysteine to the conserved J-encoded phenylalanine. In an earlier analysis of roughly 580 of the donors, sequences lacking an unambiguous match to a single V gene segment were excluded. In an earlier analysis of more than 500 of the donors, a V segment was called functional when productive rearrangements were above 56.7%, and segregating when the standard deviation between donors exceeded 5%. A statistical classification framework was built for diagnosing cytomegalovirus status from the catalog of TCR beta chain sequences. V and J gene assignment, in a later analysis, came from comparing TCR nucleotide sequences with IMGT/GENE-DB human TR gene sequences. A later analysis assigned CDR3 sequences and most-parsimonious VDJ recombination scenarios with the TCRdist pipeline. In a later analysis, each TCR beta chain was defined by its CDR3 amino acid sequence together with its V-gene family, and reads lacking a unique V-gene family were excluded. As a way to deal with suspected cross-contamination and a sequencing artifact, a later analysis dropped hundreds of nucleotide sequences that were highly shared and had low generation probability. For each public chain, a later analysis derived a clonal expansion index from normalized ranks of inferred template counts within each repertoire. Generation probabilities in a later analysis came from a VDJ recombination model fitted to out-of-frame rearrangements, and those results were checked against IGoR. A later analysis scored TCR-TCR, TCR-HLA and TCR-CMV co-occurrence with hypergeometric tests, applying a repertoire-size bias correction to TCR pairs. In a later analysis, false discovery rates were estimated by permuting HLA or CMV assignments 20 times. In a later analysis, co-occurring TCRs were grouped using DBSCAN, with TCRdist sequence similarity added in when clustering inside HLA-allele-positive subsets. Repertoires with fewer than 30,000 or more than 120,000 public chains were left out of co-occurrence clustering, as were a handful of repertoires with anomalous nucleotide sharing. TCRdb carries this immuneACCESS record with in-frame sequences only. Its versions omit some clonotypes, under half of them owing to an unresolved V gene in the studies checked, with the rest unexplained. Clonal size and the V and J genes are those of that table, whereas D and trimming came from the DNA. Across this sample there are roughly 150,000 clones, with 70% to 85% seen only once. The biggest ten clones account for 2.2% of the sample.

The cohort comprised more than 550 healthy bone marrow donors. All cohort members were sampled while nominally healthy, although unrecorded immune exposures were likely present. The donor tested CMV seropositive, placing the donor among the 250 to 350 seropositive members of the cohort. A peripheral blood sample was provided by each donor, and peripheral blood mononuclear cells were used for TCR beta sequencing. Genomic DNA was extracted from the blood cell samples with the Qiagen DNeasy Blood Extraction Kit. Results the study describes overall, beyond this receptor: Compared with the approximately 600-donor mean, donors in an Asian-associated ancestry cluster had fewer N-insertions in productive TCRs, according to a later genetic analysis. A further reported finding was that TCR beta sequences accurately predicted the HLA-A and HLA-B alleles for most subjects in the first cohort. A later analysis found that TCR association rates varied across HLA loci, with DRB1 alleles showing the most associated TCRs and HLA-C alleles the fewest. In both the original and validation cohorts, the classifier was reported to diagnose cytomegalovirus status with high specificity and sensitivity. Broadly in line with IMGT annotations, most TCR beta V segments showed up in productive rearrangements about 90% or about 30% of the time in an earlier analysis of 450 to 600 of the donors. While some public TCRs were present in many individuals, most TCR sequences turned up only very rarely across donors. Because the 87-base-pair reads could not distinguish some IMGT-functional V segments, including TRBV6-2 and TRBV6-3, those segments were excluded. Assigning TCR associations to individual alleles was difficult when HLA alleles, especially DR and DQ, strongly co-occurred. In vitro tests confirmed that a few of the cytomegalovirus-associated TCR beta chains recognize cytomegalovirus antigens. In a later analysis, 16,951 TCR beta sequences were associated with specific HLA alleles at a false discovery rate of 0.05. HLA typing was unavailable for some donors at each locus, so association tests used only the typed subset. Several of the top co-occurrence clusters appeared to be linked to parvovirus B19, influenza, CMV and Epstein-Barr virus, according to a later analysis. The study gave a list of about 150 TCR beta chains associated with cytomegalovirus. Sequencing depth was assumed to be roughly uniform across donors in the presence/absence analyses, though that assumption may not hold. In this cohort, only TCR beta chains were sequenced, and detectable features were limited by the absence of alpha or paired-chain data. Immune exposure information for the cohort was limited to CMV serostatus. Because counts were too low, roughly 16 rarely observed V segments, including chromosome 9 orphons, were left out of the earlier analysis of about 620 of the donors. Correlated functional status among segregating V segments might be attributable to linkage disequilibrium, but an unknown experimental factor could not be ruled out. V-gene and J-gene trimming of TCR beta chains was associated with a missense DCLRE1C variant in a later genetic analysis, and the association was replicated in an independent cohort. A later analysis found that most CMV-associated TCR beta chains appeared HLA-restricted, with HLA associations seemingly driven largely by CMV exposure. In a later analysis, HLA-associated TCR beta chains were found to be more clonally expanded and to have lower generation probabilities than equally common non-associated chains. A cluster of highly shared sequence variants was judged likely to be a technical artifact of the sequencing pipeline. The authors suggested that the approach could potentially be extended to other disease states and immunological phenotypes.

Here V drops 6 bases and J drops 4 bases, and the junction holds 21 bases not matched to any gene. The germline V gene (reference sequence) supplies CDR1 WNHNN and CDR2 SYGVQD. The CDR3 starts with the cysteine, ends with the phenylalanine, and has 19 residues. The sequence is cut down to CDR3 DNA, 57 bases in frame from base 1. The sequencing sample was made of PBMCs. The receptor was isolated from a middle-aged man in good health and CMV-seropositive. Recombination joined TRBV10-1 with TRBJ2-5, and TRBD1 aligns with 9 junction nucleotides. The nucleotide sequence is TGCGCCAGCAGCGAAACTACCGGGACAGGGTTAATCGGGCGAGAGACCCAGTACTTC. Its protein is CASSETTGTGLIGRETQYF.